This TCR beta chain was retrieved from a study of shared clonotypes between healthy human individuals. Terminally differentiated effector memory CD45RA+ cells were excluded by CCR7 positive selection of CD45RO-negative cells. As to this clone: Its antigen is unknown.

Germline loops: CDR1 SNHLY, CDR2 FYNNEI. With 3 bases removed from V and 7 bases from J, the gap between germline ends came to 12 bases. The CDR3 is 13 residues long. Study conclusions and caveats: Estimated richness values were generally larger in naive subsets than in memory subsets.

The method was immunoSEQ multiplex PCR; TCRdb's version includes in-frame clones alone and lacks a portion of them. The sample yields some 2.1 million clones, approximately 94% seen once. The receptor's source is a young man in good health. The specimen sequenced was naive CD8+ T cells sorted from blood. The chain links TRBV2 to TRBJ2-5; D is unclear. The CDR3: CASSDLTRPTQYF. The CDR3 bases are TGTGCCAGCAGTGACCTGACCCGACCGACCCAGTACTTC.